The rows below give T cell receptor beta chains drawn from one sample of a study of OX40 agonist ivuxolimab in advanced cancers. This table comes from immunoSEQ multiplex PCR, and its TCRdb copy is limited to in-frame clones, with some not included. The data hold approximately 40,000 clones, with around nine tenths observed a single time. The input for sequencing was CD4+ or CD8+ T cells sorted from blood, taken in a trial of the OX40 agonist ivuxolimab. These receptors came from an adult with an advanced solid tumor such as melanoma, head and neck, liver or kidney cancer. Each CDR3 is given with its conserved first and last residue. Fields, in order: D gene, J gene, V gene, clone size, CDR3 DNA, CDR3 protein. A D gene is named only where the DNA matches it firmly. Clone size is not always given. Where it is, it says once, few, many or a class for expanded clones.

TRBD1 | TRBJ2-7 | TRBV5-8 | . | TGTGCCACCGCGCCGGACAGGATCGAATCCTACGAGCAGTACTTC | CATAPDRIESYEQYF
. | TRBJ1-5 | TRBV7-6 | few | TGTGCCAGCAGCTTAGCGCCCGGCGGGGTCTATCAGCCCCAGCATTTT | CASSLAPGGVYQPQHF
. | TRBJ2-2 | TRBV5-1 | . | TGCGCCAGCAGCTTCATAAGCGGCGGGGAGCTGTTTTTT | CASSFISGGELFF
. | TRBJ2-7 | TRBV4-1 | . | TGCGCCAGCAGCCAACCCGGGTGGAGCTACGAGCAGTACTTC | CASSQPGWSYEQYF
. | TRBJ2-3 | TRBV19 | . | TGTGCCAGTAGATGGCAGGGCGGGACAGATACGCAGTATTTT | CASRWQGGTDTQYF
. | TRBJ1-4 | TRBV4-3 | . | TGCGCCAGCAGCCAAGATCAGGCACAGGTCCTCGTTAATGAAAAACTGTTTTTT | CASSQDQAQVLVNEKLFF
. | TRBJ2-7 | TRBV7-9 | . | TGTGCCAGCAGCCACGGCTCATTAAACTACGAGCAGTACTTC | CASSHGSLNYEQYF
. | TRBJ2-7 | TRBV9 | once | TGTGCCAGCAGCGTGACAGGGAGGTCGGACGAGCAGTACTTC | CASSVTGRSDEQYF
TRBD2 | TRBJ2-5 | TRBV7-9 | . | TGTGCCAGCAGCGGTAGCGGGGGGACCCAGTACTTC | CASSGSGGTQYF
. | TRBJ1-2 | TRBV29-1 | . | TGCAGCGTTGTGCAGGGGCTAGGCTACACCTTC | CSVVQGLGYTF
TRBD1 | TRBJ2-7 | TRBV6-5 | once | TGTGCCAGCAGTTACATCGGGACAGGGGCCTACGAGCAGTACTTC | CASSYIGTGAYEQYF
. | TRBJ1-1 | TRBV2 | . | TGTGCCAGCACAGCAGGGGAAAAGTTT | CASTAGEKF
TRBD1 | TRBJ2-1 | TRBV4-3 | . | TGCGCCAGCAGCCCCTACAGGGGGAACTCCTACAATGAGCAGTTCTTC | CASSPYRGNSYNEQFF
TRBD2 | TRBJ2-1 | TRBV29-1 | . | TGCAGCGTGACTAGCGGGAGAAATGAGCAGTTCTTC | CSVTSGRNEQFF
TRBD1 | TRBJ2-7 | TRBV6-5 | . | TGTGCCAGCAGTTACTCGACAGGGGCCTACGAGCAGTACTTC | CASSYSTGAYEQYF
TRBD1 | TRBJ2-7 | TRBV19 | . | TGTGCCAGTAGTCCCTGGGGACAGGGGGAGGCCGAGCAGTACTTC | CASSPWGQGEAEQYF
TRBD1 | TRBJ2-7 | TRBV6-1 | . | TGTGCCAGCAGTGAAGCCCTTACAGGGGGCTCCTACGAGCAGTACTTC | CASSEALTGGSYEQYF
. | TRBJ2-3 | TRBV27 | few | TGTGCCAGCAGTTTATGGGGCCCAGATACGCAGTATTTT | CASSLWGPDTQYF
. | TRBJ2-3 | TRBV5-6 | . | TGTGCCAGCAGCTTGTTGCCAAATCAGGATACGCAGTATTTT | CASSLLPNQDTQYF
TRBD2 | TRBJ2-5 | TRBV4-1 | . | TGCGCCAGCAGCCAAGGGGGACTAGATGTGACCCAGTACTTC | CASSQGGLDVTQYF